This T cell receptor (beta chain) emerged from a study of blood T cells in healthy people across ages. This clonotype has more than one count but fewer than ten. What it binds is not known. Each sample gave at least 6.5 million isolated PBMCs. Primed by a sample-barcoded 5' primer and a J-beta primer mix, a second PCR proceeded for about 6 to 11 cycles. A single record per CDR3 protein comes from TCRdb applying MiXCR to the 5' RACE reads. The sample shows approximately 800,000 distinct CDR3 sequences, around 25% of them seen only once. Study findings and constraints: There was a strong correlation between TCR beta diversity and naive T cell percentage.

This CDR3 has 14 residues. Germline V gene sequence: CDR1 SNHLY, CDR2 FYNNEI. The same data also went into a second study, on T cells of mothers and their children. That report adds: In this cohort, donors were a few healthy Caucasian mothers plus their six children. Second-PCR amplification with M1S added sample barcodes and 2-4 random nucleotides.

V is TRBV2 and J is TRBJ2-5; TRBD2 matches at 11 bases. The DNA end is more similar to TRBJ2-1, so the J call may be wrong. The sequenced sample consisted of blood. This TCR was sampled from a boy between 10 and 17 years old in good health. As DNA, the CDR3 is TGTGCCAGCAGCACTAGCGGGGGCCTCAATGAGCAGTTCTTC. Its translation: CASSTSGGLNEQFF.